The clone carrying this T cell receptor (beta chain) was detected a few times. The V and J ends lost 7 bases and 2 bases, in that order; junction bases with no gene match: 12. The CDR3 runs 17 residues. Germline loops: CDR1 SGHRS, CDR2 YFSETQ. TCRdb reanalysed the RT-PCR reads using MiXCR and keeps one entry per CDR3 protein. The table lists around 700,000 distinct CDR3 sequences, approximately 14% of them singletons, with 3% to 4.5% in the top ten. The chain has TRBV5-1 and TRBJ2-1, with TRBD2 identical over 10 bases. Sequencing input: memory CD4+ T cells from blood. This TCR derives from a female donor in good health, serving as a healthy control. DNA of the CDR3: TGCGCCAGCGGCCCGACTAGCGGGCAGATGACCTACAATGAGCAGTTCTTC. It specifies CASGPTSGQMTYNEQFF.